The 29 T cell receptor beta chains reported below all come from one sample, sequenced in a study of identical twins. From the 5' RACE reads, TCRdb called clonotypes with MiXCR, one entry per CDR3 protein. The sample consists of around 670,000 distinct CDR3 sequences, approximately 6.1% of them appearing once. What was sequenced was naive T cells sorted from blood. These receptors were obtained from a young man in good health.

This clonotype was counted many times. V usage is TRBV2 and J usage is TRBJ2-3, with 9 bases aligning to TRBD1. CDR1 and CDR2 (germline): SNHLY, FYNNEI. J gave up 11 bases and V 8 bases, and 14 bases lay outside the gene matches. This CDR3 contains 14 residues. CDR3: CASAGTGRNGLQYF. The CDR3 bases are TGTGCCAGCGCAGGGACAGGGAGGAACGGGCTGCAGTATTTT.

This clonotype was detected ten times or more. This chain links TRBV12-3 or TRBV12-4 with TRBJ2-1; 8 bases are shared with TRBD1. The CDR3 is 13 amino acids. The V and J ends lost 5 bases and 8 bases, in that order; junction bases with no gene match: 5. This CDR3 reads CASSPTGGDEQFF. In DNA, the CDR3 is TGTGCCAGCAGTCCCACAGGGGGAGATGAGCAGTTCTTC.

This chain uses TRBV7-2 with TRBJ2-3, with no clear D. This CDR3 comprises 15 residues. The germline gives CDR1 SGHTA, CDR2 FQGNSA. V was shortened by 5 bases and J by 1 base, with 13 bases between the two germline ends. CDR3 in DNA: TGTGCCAGCAGCAGACCCCGCGAGGGCACAGATACGCAGTATTTT. It specifies CASSRPREGTDTQYF.

This CDR3 is CASSTMGVVTEAFF. CDR3 DNA sequence: TGTGCCAGCAGTACCATGGGGGTTGTCACTGAAGCTTTCTTT. The chain couples TRBV12-3 or TRBV12-4 to TRBJ1-1, with D tentatively TRBD1 (5 bases). CDR3 length equals 14 residues. The ends were cut back, 5 bases at V and 4 bases at J, with 14 bases in the middle.

This clonotype showed up many times. The chain joins TRBV20-1 to TRBJ1-5; a weak D match, TRBD1 (5 bases). From germline, CDR1 is DFQATT and CDR2 SNEGSKA (reference sequence). CDR3 length equals 15 residues. The germline V and J ends were trimmed by 2 bases and 3 bases, with 14 bases remaining between them. CDR3 coding DNA: TGCAGTGCTAGACCAAGGACACCATCCAATCAGCCCCAGCATTTT. Protein product: CSARPRTPSNQPQHF.

This clonotype was seen only a few times. This chain joins TRBV14 and TRBJ2-5; tentative D call: TRBD2 (6 bases). Germline V gene lookup returns CDR1 SGHDN and CDR2 FVKESK. V was trimmed by 0 bases and J by 4 bases, leaving 15 bases between them. This CDR3 region has 16 residues. The CDR3 sequence: CASSQDRAGFAETQYF. The CDR3 bases are TGTGCCAGCAGCCAAGATAGGGCGGGATTTGCAGAGACCCAGTACTTC.

Ten or more counts support this clonotype. The J gene is TRBJ2-1, the V gene TRBV24-1; no clear D gene. Germline-derived CDR1 and CDR2 are KGHDR and SFDVKD. This CDR3 comprises 16 residues. V was cut by 4 bases and J by 6 bases, with 18 bases left in between. CDR3 residues: CATSDPATHWGNEQFF. Written as DNA, the CDR3 is TGTGCCACCAGTGACCCTGCCACCCACTGGGGCAATGAGCAGTTCTTC.

This clonotype was seen a handful of times. The chain combines TRBV30 with TRBJ2-5; 7 positions agree with TRBD1. Trimming took 7 bases from V and 5 from J; bases not matched to a gene: 10. The V gene's germline CDR1 is GTSNPN and CDR2 SVGIG (reference sequence). The CDR3 spans 13 residues. The CDR3 is CASKNRGRETQYF. CDR3 DNA: TGTGCCTCAAAAAACAGGGGTCGGGAGACCCAGTACTTC.

This clonotype was detected only a few times. The J gene is TRBJ2-2, the V gene TRBV9, with 9 bases lining up with TRBD1. The V gene end was trimmed by 4 bases and the J gene end by 0 bases; junction bases not matched to a gene: 4. The CDR3 is 16 amino acids. Germline-derived CDR1 and CDR2 are SGDLS and YYNGEE. CDR3: CASSFRQGANTGELFF. CDR3 nucleotide sequence: TGTGCCAGCAGCTTTCGACAGGGGGCGAACACCGGGGAGCTGTTTTTT.

In its sample, this clonotype was seen a few times. The CDR3 protein is CASMERVGRDTQYF. The CDR3 DNA reads as TGTGCCAGCATGGAGCGGGTAGGGCGAGATACGCAGTATTTT. V usage is TRBV6-1 and J usage is TRBJ2-3, with TRBD2 as a possible D gene (6 bases). Germline-derived CDR1 and CDR2 are MNHNS and SASEGT. Trimming stripped 7 bases from V and 5 bases from J, with 16 bases between. The CDR3 has 14 residues.

This clonotype was seen only a few times. The chain joins TRBV28 to TRBJ2-7, with 9 bases identical to TRBD2. This CDR3 has 15 residues. J was trimmed by 2 bases and V by 5 bases; bases with no gene match: 7. CDR1 is MDHEN and CDR2 is SYDVKM in the germline V gene. DNA for the CDR3: TGTGCCAGCAGTCCATATAGCGGGAGTACCTACGAGCAGTACTTC. The encoded protein is CASSPYSGSTYEQYF.

The V call is TRBV7-8, the J call TRBJ1-1; D not resolved. The CDR3 runs 15 residues. Germline V gene data show CDR1 as SGHVS and CDR2 as FQNEAQ. Between the trimmed V and J ends, which lost 5 bases and 6 bases, there was a span of 19 bases. DNA for the CDR3: TGTGCCAGCAGCCAATTACTACCCCGGGAGGCTGAAGCTTTCTTT. Amino acid sequence: CASSQLLPREAEAFF.

This clonotype was observed at least ten times. CDR3 nucleotides: TGCAGTGCTACCTATGGAGTAGCCAAAAACATTCAGTACTTC. It specifies CSATYGVAKNIQYF. The chain links TRBV20-1 to TRBJ2-4; D uncertain. CDR1 and CDR2 (germline): DFQATT, SNEGSKA (reference sequence). V was clipped by 4 bases and J by 0 bases, with 10 bases between them. This CDR3 is built from 14 residues.

Ten or more counts support this clonotype. This chain connects TRBV7-2 to TRBJ2-1, with 7 bases lining up with TRBD2. There are 11 residues in the CDR3. Per the germline V gene, CDR1 is SGHTA and CDR2 is FQGNSA. Unmatched junction bases numbered 6, after V lost 6 bases and J lost 13 bases. This CDR3 is CASRGGVSQFF. In DNA form, the CDR3 reads TGTGCCAGCAGGGGGGGGGTCTCACAGTTCTTC.

Ten or more counts support this clonotype. J is TRBJ2-1 and V is TRBV12-3 or TRBV12-4; TRBD2 agrees at 7 bases. The V segment lost 0 bases and the J segment 6 bases; nucleotides outside the gene matches: 5. The CDR3 runs to 15 residues. CDR3 in DNA: TGTGCCAGCAGTTTAGCGGGAGGGCCTATCAATGAGCAGTTCTTC. It encodes CASSLAGGPINEQFF.

There are a few counts of this clonotype. CDR3 sequence: CAWSPRDRARETQYF. The CDR3 nucleotides read TGTGCCTGGAGTCCGCGGGACAGGGCAAGAGAGACCCAGTACTTC. This sequence joins TRBV30 and TRBJ2-5; 9 nucleotides match TRBD1. Trimming at V came to 2 bases and at J to 4 bases, leaving 8 bases not matched to a gene. The CDR3 spans 15 residues. In germline, CDR1 is GTSNPN, CDR2 SVGIG (reference sequence).

There are a few counts of this clonotype. The chain employs TRBV12-3 or TRBV12-4 and TRBJ2-5; 8 nucleotides agree with TRBD2. This CDR3 is built from 15 residues. V lost 3 bases to trimming and J lost 4 bases; unmatched junction nucleotides: 7. The CDR3 DNA sequence: TGTGCCAGCAGTTTGGACGGGAGGGCGTTAGAGACCCAGTACTTC. Protein product: CASSLDGRALETQYF.

This clonotype has just a few counts. The CDR3 loop is CASSPRAMQYF. DNA for the CDR3: TGTGCCAGCAGCCCGCGGGCGATGCAGTACTTC. The chain is built from TRBV21-1 and TRBJ2-7; TRBD2, the D gene given by the table, was not confirmed from the DNA. TRBV21-1 is a documented pseudogene. The CDR3 covers 11 residues.

This clonotype has only a few counts. The rearrangement joins TRBV6-5 to TRBJ1-1; perhaps TRBD1 as D (5 bases). This CDR3 spans 13 amino acids. Germline V gene sequence: CDR1 MNHEY, CDR2 SVGAGI. Trimming removed 4 bases at V and 10 bases at J, with 16 bases between. DNA for the CDR3: TGTGCCAGCAGTTCTTACCTAGGGGATCGAGCTTTCTTT. It yields the protein CASSSYLGDRAFF.

The chain recombines TRBV27 with TRBJ2-7, with 7 bases lining up with TRBD1. The J segment lost 9 bases and the V segment lost 6 bases, leaving 11 bases of the junction unmatched. Germline V lookup: CDR1 MNHEY, CDR2 SMNVEV (reference sequence). CDR3 length: 13 amino acids. CDR3 bases: TGTGCCAGCAGCTCTTCCTGGACAGGCGGGCAGTACTTC. Translating gives CASSSSWTGGQYF.

This clonotype occurred many times. The V call is TRBV6-2 or TRBV6-3, the J call TRBJ2-3, with TRBD2 matching 10 bases. This CDR3 spans 19 amino acids. Germline values: CDR1 MNHEY, CDR2 SVGEGT. V lost 2 bases to trimming and J lost 2 bases; unmatched junction nucleotides: 13. The CDR3 DNA sequence: TGTGCCAGCAGTTACCCGACTTGGACTAGCGGAGGTAACACAGATACGCAGTATTTT. Amino acids: CASSYPTWTSGGNTDTQYF.

This clonotype was counted ten times or more. This chain connects TRBV29-1 to TRBJ2-3; TRBD2 matches 7 bases. Germline trimming cut 6 bases from V and 2 bases from J; bases unmatched to any gene: 8. The CDR3 has 14 residues. Per the germline V gene, CDR1 is SQVTM and CDR2 is ANQGSEA. CDR3 loop: CSVQSGENTDTQYF. The CDR3 nucleotides read TGCAGCGTGCAGAGCGGGGAAAACACAGATACGCAGTATTTT.

Only a few counts were recorded for this clonotype. The V call is TRBV5-5, the J call TRBJ2-7; tentative D call: TRBD2 (5 bases). Germline CDR1 is SGHKS and CDR2 is YYEKEE (reference sequence). The CDR3 length is 13 residues. Trimming stripped 2 bases from V and 7 bases from J, with 13 bases between. The CDR3 loop is CASSFDWSGEQYV. In DNA form, the CDR3 reads TGTGCCAGCAGCTTTGATTGGAGCGGTGAGCAGTACGTC.

This clonotype was found many times. The J gene is TRBJ1-2, the V gene TRBV20-1; D is uncertain. Germline V gives CDR1 DFQATT, CDR2 SNEGSKA (reference sequence). V dropped 6 bases and J dropped 2 bases, with 16 bases sitting between them. CDR3 length: 14 residues. CDR3 nucleotide sequence: TGCAGTGCAGCCCTACCAGGTGGAAACTATGGCTACACCTTC. It yields the protein CSAALPGGNYGYTF.

This clonotype came up many times. This rearrangement joins TRBV5-1 to TRBJ2-3; D not resolved. The CDR3 runs 14 residues. Germline CDR1 and CDR2: SGHRS and YFSETQ. Deletions cut 0 bases from V and 5 bases from J, with 10 bases between. Written as DNA, the CDR3 is TGCGCCAGCAGCTTGGAAAGGGATAGAGATACGCAGTATTTT. It encodes CASSLERDRDTQYF.

V gene TRBV6-2 or TRBV6-3 combines with J gene TRBJ1-5; possibly TRBD1 for D (6 bases). V was pared by 6 bases and J by 7 bases, with 19 bases between. This CDR3 is built from 15 residues. Germline CDR1 MNHEY, CDR2 SVGEGT. For the CDR3, the DNA is TGTGCCAGCAGAGAGGACGGGGGGCATAAACAGCCCCAGCATTTT. Translation: CASREDGGHKQPQHF.

A few counts support this clonotype. The rearrangement links TRBV4-3 to TRBJ2-7, with D perhaps TRBD1 or TRBD2 (5 bases each). This CDR3 is 14 amino acids long. In germline, CDR1 is LGHNA, CDR2 YSLEER. V shed 4 bases and J shed 4 bases, with 14 bases lying between them. The CDR3 nucleotides are TGCGCCAGCAGCCCAAGGGACGGAGGTTACGAGCAGTACTTC. Protein: CASSPRDGGYEQYF.

The gene calls are TRBV20-1 and TRBJ2-1, with TRBD2 matching over 9 bases. After removal of 1 base from V and 5 bases from J, the junction contained 6 bases not matched to a gene. Germline V lookup: CDR1 DFQATT, CDR2 SNEGSKA (reference sequence). The CDR3 consists of 15 residues. CDR3 in DNA: TGCAGTGCTAGAGCGGCTAGCGGGACGAACAATGAGCAGTTCTTC. Its protein is CSARAASGTNNEQFF.

This clonotype was counted ten times or more. Here the CDR3 DNA reads TGTGCCAGCAGTTTATCCGTCAGTGAGCAGTTCTTC. Residues: CASSLSVSEQFF. This chain uses TRBV12-3 or TRBV12-4 with TRBJ2-1; D unresolved. The germline V and J ends were trimmed by 2 bases and 9 bases, with 8 bases remaining between them. The CDR3 is 12 amino acids.